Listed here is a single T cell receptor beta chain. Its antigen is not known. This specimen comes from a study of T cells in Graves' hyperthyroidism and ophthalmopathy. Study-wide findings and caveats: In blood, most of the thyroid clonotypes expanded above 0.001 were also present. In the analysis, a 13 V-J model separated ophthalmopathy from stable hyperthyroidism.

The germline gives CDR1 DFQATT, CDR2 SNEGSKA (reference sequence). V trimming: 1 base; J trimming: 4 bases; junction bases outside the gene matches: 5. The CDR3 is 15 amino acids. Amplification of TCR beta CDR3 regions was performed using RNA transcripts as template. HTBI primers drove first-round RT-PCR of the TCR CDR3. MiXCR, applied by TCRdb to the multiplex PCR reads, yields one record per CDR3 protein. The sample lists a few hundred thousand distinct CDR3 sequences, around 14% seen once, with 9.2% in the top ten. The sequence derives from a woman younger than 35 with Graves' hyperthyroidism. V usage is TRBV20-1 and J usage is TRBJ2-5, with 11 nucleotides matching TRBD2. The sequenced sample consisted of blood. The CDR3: CSARATSGTRETQYF. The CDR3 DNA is TGCAGTGCTAGAGCGACTAGCGGGACTCGAGAGACCCAGTACTTC.